The clone carrying this TCR beta chain was counted ten times or more. The antigen remains unidentified. The sample is drawn from a study of T-cell memory formation after mild COVID-19. On the study more broadly: TCR clusters were largely donor specific. Whole-study results and caveats: Contracting clones localized mainly to CM and EM when CD4+ and mainly to EMRA when CD8+. Contracting clones, day 15 to 85, had balanced CD4/CD8, and later expanders favored CD4+.

The CDR3 length is 17 residues. In germline, CDR1 is KGHDR, CDR2 SFDVKD. With 4 bases clipped from V and 0 bases from J, the junction kept 2 bases outside the gene matches. From 5'RACE with constant-segment primers came TCR alpha and TCR beta cDNA libraries that carried sample barcodes and UMIs. TCRdb re-analysed the 5' RACE reads in MiXCR, keeping a single row per CDR3 protein. The sample shows around 30,000 distinct CDR3 sequences, more than 10% of them seen only once. The rearrangement links TRBV24-1 to TRBJ2-3; the match to TRBD2 covers 14 bases. Material for sequencing was PBMCs or a T cell subset sorted from them (not recorded which). The receptor was derived from an adult woman who had mild COVID-19 (a few samples of this study predate the infection). Cell type and time point are not known. CDR3 residues: CATSERTSGRSTDTQYF. CDR3 DNA sequence: TGTGCCACCAGTGAACGGACTAGCGGGAGGAGCACAGATACGCAGTATTTT.